Presented here are 5 T cell receptor beta chains from one specimen sequenced in a study of cytomegalovirus exposure and HLA in healthy donors. In the PCR, 60 Vbeta and 13 Jbeta primers were used. Clones were sequenced by immunoSEQ multiplex PCR, and TCRdb holds only the in-frame ones, with some missing. The sample contains about 150,000 clones, over 65% of which appear only once. Sequenced material: PBMCs. The origin of the receptors is a woman aged 40 to 50 in good health and CMV-seronegative.

The chain employs TRBV10-3 and TRBJ2-7, with 8 nucleotides matching TRBD1. CDR1 ENHRY and CDR2 SYGVKD come from the germline V gene. CDR3 size: 14 residues. V trimming: 6 bases; J trimming: 5 bases; junction bases outside the gene matches: 9. In DNA form, the CDR3 reads TGTGCCATCAGCGGAACGGACAGGGCCCACGAGCAGTACTTC. Translation: CAISGTDRAHEQYF.

This chain uses TRBV5-6 with TRBJ1-5, with 8 bases matching TRBD1. V was clipped by 4 bases and J by 0 bases; unmatched bases: 9. Germline V gene lookup returns CDR1 SGHDT and CDR2 YYEEEE. The CDR3 is 17 residues long. CDR3 region: CASSRLLGTGSNQPQHF. The CDR3 DNA follows: TGTGCCAGCAGCCGTCTGCTAGGGACAGGTAGCAATCAGCCCCAGCATTTT. Looking up the rest from reference TRBV5-6 and TRBJ1-5 gives the full variable domain: DAGVTQSPTHLIKTRGQQVTLRCSPKSGHDTVSWYQQALGQGPQFIFQYYEEEERQRGNFPDRFSGHQFPNYSSELNVNALLLGDSALYLCASSRLLGTGSNQPQHFGDGTRLSIL.

Here the CDR3 DNA reads TGTGCCAGCTCACCACGGACTAGCGGGGAGCTCACAGATACGCAGTATTTT. Encoded protein: CASSPRTSGELTDTQYF. V and J are TRBV18 and TRBJ2-3; 12 bases are shared with TRBD2. The CDR3 runs 17 residues. Trimming removed 1 base from V and 2 bases from J; junction bases left unmatched: 4. Germline V gives CDR1 KGHSH, CDR2 LQKENI. Looking up the rest from reference TRBV18 and TRBJ2-3 gives the full variable domain: NAGVMQNPRHLVRRRGQEARLRCSPMKGHSHVYWYRQLPEEGLKFMVYLQKENIIDESGMPKERFSAEFPKEGPSILRIQQVVRGDSAAYFCASSPRTSGELTDTQYFGPGTRLTVL.

V is TRBV5-6 and J is TRBJ1-2, with a weak D call TRBD1 (6 bases). Germline CDR1 is SGHDT and CDR2 is YYEEEE. The V end was cut by 3 bases, the J end by 4 bases, with 13 bases between. CDR3 length: 14 amino acids. CDR3 in amino acids: CASSYLDRSYGYTF. The CDR3 region has the DNA TGTGCCAGCAGCTACCTAGACAGGTCCTATGGCTACACCTTC.

This clone was detected only once. The chain has TRBV10-3 and TRBJ1-2; D may be TRBD1 (6 bases). CDR1 and CDR2 (germline): ENHRY, SYGVKD. The V and J ends lost 0 bases and 6 bases respectively, with 14 bases between them. The CDR3 runs to 15 residues. The CDR3 is CAISESGAEMDGYTF. For the CDR3, the DNA is TGTGCCATCAGTGAGTCGGGGGCGGAGATGGATGGCTACACCTTC.